This T cell receptor beta chain is from a study of molecular identifiers for immune sequencing clone quantification. CDR3 length equals 12 residues. CDR1 and CDR2 (germline): SGHDT, YYEEEE. Trimming left V 4 bases short and J 5 bases short, with 7 bases between. This clonotype was observed many times. MiXCR was run by TCRdb on the PCR reads, yielding one entry per CDR3 protein. The table records approximately 680,000 distinct CDR3 sequences, around 25% of them present only once. The CD8+CD4-CCR7+CD45RA+ phenotype defined the sorted naive CD8 T cells. Sequencing input: naive CD8+ T cells from blood, with Jurkat cell RNA spiked in. Specified subset: FACS-sorted CD8+CD4-CCR7+CD45RA+ naive T cells. The TCR sequence derives from a human donor in good health. Some libraries in this study had Jurkat cell RNA spiked in. J is TRBJ2-4 and V is TRBV5-6; D unresolved. The CDR3 is CASSGSENIQYF. The CDR3 DNA is TGTGCCAGCAGCGGATCGGAAAACATTCAGTACTTC.